This T cell receptor (beta chain) originates from a study of T cell repertoires in cytomegalovirus infection. For the study at large: The authors relied on CMV epitopes, both recently identified HLA-C-restricted and well-studied HLA-B-restricted. Public TCR beta signatures marked donors with CMV infection and the matching HLA. Study-level findings and limits: Clonotypes of TCR beta that were HLA-C-restricted and CMV-specific dominated the ex vivo response.

This clonotype was counted between two and nine times. Antigen specificity is unknown. MiXCR, applied by TCRdb to the reads, yields one record per CDR3 protein. The sample contains roughly 70,000 distinct CDR3 sequences, approximately 20% of which appear only once. The CDR3 consists of 15 residues. Trimming removed 7 bases from V and 9 bases from J, with 25 bases in between. The specimen comprised CD8+ T cells from cultured PBMCs, sampled from culture after CMV antigen stimulation. This clonotype originated in a human donor in good health (CMV status not recorded). Some clones in this sample may be carry-over from other donors' samples. This rearrangement joins TRBV12-3 or TRBV12-4 to TRBJ2-7, with TRBD1 as a possible D gene (5 bases). The CDR3 coding sequence is TGTGCCAGCACCCTTGGGGCAGTTCAACCGATAGGGCAGTACTTC. Protein product: CASTLGAVQPIGQYF.